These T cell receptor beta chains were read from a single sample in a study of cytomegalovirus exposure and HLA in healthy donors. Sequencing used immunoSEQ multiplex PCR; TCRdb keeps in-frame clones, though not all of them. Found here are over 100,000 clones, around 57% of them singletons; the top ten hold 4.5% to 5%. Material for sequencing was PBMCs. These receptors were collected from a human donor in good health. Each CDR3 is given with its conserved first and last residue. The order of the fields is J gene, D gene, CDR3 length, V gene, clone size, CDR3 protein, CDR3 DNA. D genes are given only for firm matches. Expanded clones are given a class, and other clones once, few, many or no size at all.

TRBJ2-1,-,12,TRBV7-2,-,CASSWPVNEQFF,TGTGCCAGCAGCTGGCCTGTGAATGAGCAGTTCTTC
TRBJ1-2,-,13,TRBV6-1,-,CASSATGQHGYTF,TGTGCCAGCAGTGCGACGGGACAACATGGCTACACCTTC
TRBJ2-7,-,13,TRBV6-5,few,CASSLGQTYEQYF,TGTGCCAGCAGCCTCGGACAGACCTACGAGCAGTACTTC
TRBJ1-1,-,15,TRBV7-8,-,CASSLARGPNTEAFF,TGTGCCAGCAGCTTAGCGCGGGGCCCGAACACTGAAGCTTTCTTT
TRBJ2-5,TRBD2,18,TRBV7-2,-,CASSLVAGLAGALKTQYF,TGTGCCAGCAGCTTAGTTGCCGGACTAGCGGGAGCTTTGAAGACCCAGTACTTC
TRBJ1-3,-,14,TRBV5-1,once,CASSLGASGNTIYF,TGCGCCAGCAGCTTGGGGGCGTCCGGAAACACCATATATTTT
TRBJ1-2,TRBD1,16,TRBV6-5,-,CASSSGTVIANYGYTF,TGTGCCAGCAGTTCCGGGACAGTGATCGCTAACTATGGCTACACCTTC
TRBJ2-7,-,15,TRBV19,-,CASTYRDGSSYEQYF,TGTGCCAGTACGTACCGGGACGGGAGCTCCTACGAGCAGTACTTC
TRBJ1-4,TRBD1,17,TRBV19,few,CASSILWTGTTNEKLFF,TGTGCCAGTAGTATCCTCTGGACAGGAACAACTAATGAAAAACTGTTTTTT
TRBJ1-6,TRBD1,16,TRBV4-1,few,CASSQDRTGRSSPLHF,TGCGCCAGCAGCCAAGACAGGACAGGGCGTAGTTCACCCCTCCACTTT
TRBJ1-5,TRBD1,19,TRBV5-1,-,CASSIPGTGANLRNQPQHF,TGCGCCAGCAGCATTCCCGGGACAGGGGCCAACTTAAGGAATCAGCCCCAGCATTTT
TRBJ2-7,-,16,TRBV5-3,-,CARSFPDFRGSYEQYF,TGTGCCAGAAGCTTTCCGGACTTCAGGGGCTCCTACGAGCAGTACTTC
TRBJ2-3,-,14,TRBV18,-,CASSPGGGSDTQYF,TGTGCCAGCTCACCAGGAGGAGGGAGCGATACGCAGTATTTT
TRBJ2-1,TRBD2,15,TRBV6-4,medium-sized,CASSDSTSGSNEQFF,TGTGCCAGCAGTGACTCGACTAGCGGGAGCAATGAGCAGTTCTTC
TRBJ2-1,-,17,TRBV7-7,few,CASSLEARRSSYNEQFF,TGTGCCAGCAGCTTAGAAGCCCGGAGGAGCTCCTACAATGAGCAGTTCTTC
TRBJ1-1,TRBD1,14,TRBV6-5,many,CASCRTGVGTEAFF,TGTGCCAGCTGCCGGACAGGGGTAGGCACTGAAGCTTTCTTT
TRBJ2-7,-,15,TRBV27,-,CASRRTTGRDYEQYF,TGTGCCAGCAGGCGAACCACAGGGAGAGACTACGAGCAGTACTTC
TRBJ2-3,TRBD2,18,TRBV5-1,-,CASRPPGLAGGPLDTQYF,TGCGCCAGCAGACCTCCGGGACTGGCGGGAGGGCCGTTAGATACGCAGTATTTT
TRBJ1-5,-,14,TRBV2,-,CASSEGQGRQPQHF,TGTGCCAGCAGTGAAGGGCAGGGGCGTCAGCCCCAGCATTTT
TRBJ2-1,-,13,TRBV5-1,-,CASSLERSYEQFF,TGCGCCAGCAGCTTGGAGCGGTCGTATGAGCAGTTCTTC
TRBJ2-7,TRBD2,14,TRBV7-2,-,CASSRLAGVYEQYF,TGTGCCAGCAGCCGTCTAGCGGGAGTCTACGAGCAGTACTTC
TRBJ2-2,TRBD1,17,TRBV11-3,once,CASSLVVGTGETGELFF,TGTGCCAGCAGCTTAGTTGTCGGGACAGGGGAGACCGGGGAGCTGTTTTTT